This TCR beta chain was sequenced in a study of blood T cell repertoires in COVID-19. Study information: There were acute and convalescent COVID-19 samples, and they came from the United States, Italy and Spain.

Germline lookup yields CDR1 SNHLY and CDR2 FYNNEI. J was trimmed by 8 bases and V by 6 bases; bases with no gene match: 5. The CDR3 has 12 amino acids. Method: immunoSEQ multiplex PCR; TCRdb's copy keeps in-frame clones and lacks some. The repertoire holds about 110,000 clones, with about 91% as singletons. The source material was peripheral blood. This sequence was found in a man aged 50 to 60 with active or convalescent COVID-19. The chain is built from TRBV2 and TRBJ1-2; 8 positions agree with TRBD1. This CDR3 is CASRGDRGGYTF. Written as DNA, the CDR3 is TGTGCCAGCAGAGGAGACAGGGGCGGCTACACCTTC. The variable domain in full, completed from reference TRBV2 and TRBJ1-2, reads EPEVTQTPSHQVTQMGQEVILRCVPISNHLYFYWYRQILGQKVEFLVSFYNNEISEKSEIFDDQFSVERPDGSNFTLKIRSTKLEDSAMYFCASRGDRGGYTFGSGTRLTVV.